Reported below is one T cell receptor beta chain. These data are taken from a study of CD8 T cells in Susac syndrome. Germline V gives CDR1 LNHDA, CDR2 SQIVND (reference sequence). Between the trimmed V and J ends, which lost 1 base and 5 bases, there was a span of 5 bases. The CDR3 loop spans 12 amino acids. RNA, at about 0.45 to 1 ug, was reverse transcribed with random hexamers. With immunoSEQ multiplex PCR, TCR beta CDR3 was amplified across 54 Vbeta and 13 Jbeta. TCRdb analysed the immunoSEQ multiplex PCR reads with MiXCR anew, one entry per CDR3 protein. The sample lists 150,000 to 190,000 distinct CDR3 sequences; 94% were seen once. The study sequenced TCR beta in blood CD8+ and CD4+ T cells. Stable or active relapsing-remitting multiple sclerosis, untreated and meeting revised McDonald criteria, defined the controls. Negative isolation yielded CD8+ and CD4+ T cells; FACS enriched TEMRA cells.

The receptor comes from a human donor with multiple sclerosis. Sequencing input: CD8+ T cells from PBMCs. The rearrangement links TRBV19 to TRBJ2-5, with D unclear. The CDR3 sequence: CASSIAGETQYF. As DNA, the CDR3 is TGTGCCAGTAGTATAGCTGGGGAGACCCAGTACTTC.